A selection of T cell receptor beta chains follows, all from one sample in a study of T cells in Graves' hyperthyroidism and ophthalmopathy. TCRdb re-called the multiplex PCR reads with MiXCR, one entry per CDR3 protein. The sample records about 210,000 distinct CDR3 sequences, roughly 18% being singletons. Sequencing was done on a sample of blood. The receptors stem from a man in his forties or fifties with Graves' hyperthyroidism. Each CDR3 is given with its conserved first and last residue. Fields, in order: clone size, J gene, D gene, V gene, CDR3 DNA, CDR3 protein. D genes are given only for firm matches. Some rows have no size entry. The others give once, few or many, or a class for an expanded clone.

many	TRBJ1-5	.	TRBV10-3	TGTGCCATCAGTGAGTCAGGGGGAGGGAGCAATCAGCCCCAGCATTTT	CAISESGGGSNQPQHF
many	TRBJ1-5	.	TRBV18	TGTGCCAGCTCAGGGGGAAGCAATCAGCCCCAGCATTTT	CASSGGSNQPQHF
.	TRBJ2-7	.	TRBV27	TGTGCCAGCAGTACGCAGGCTTTTGCCTACGAGCAGTACTTC	CASSTQAFAYEQYF
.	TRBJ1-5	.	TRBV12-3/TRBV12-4	TGTGCCAGCAGTTTAAAGTTATTTAGCAATCAGCCCCAGCATTTT	CASSLKLFSNQPQHF
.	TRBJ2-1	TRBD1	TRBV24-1	TGTGCCACCAGTGATTCGAGACAGGGTTCCCTACACAATGAGCAGTTCTTC	CATSDSRQGSLHNEQFF
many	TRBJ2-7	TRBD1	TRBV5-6	TGTGCCAGCAGCCTCTGGGACAGGCTCTACGAGCAGTACTTC	CASSLWDRLYEQYF
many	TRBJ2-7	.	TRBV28	TGTGCCAGCAGACCAACCGGGACCGAGTCCTACGAGCAGTACTTC	CASRPTGTESYEQYF
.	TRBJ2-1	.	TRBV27	TGTGCCAGCATTAAAGTACAGGGGGGGAATGAGCAGTTCTTC	CASIKVQGGNEQFF
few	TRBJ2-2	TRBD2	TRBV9	TGTGCCAGCAGCACCTGGGGAGGGATGGACGGGGAGCTGTTTTTT	CASSTWGGMDGELFF
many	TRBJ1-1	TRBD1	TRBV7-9	TGTGCCAGCACCAAACAGGGGGCCTTTATGAACACTGAAGCTTTCTTT	CASTKQGAFMNTEAFF
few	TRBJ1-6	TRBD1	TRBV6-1	TGTGCCAGCAGCCAAGACAGGGGTTATTCACCCCTCCACTTT	CASSQDRGYSPLHF
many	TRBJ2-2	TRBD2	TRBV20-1	TGCAGTGCTAGAGATACTAGCGGGGGGGCCGGGGAGCTGTTTTTT	CSARDTSGGAGELFF
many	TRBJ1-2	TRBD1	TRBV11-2	TGTGCCAGCAGCCCAGGGCTCCAGCCCAGGGGGGACTATGGCTACACCTTC	CASSPGLQPRGDYGYTF
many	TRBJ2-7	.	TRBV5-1	TGCGCCAGCAGCTACCAAGGACCTGCCTACGAGCAGTACTTC	CASSYQGPAYEQYF
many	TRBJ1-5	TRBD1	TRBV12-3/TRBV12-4	TGTGCCAGCAGTGGACAGGGTCCGCAGCCCCAGCATTTT	CASSGQGPQPQHF
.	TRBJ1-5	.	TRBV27	TGTGCCAGCAGTCCCCAGGGCCCCCGAGATCAGCCCCAGCATTTT	CASSPQGPRDQPQHF
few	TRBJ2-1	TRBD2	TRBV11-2	TGTGCCAGCAGCTTAATCCCTAGCGGGGATGAGCAGTTCTTC	CASSLIPSGDEQFF